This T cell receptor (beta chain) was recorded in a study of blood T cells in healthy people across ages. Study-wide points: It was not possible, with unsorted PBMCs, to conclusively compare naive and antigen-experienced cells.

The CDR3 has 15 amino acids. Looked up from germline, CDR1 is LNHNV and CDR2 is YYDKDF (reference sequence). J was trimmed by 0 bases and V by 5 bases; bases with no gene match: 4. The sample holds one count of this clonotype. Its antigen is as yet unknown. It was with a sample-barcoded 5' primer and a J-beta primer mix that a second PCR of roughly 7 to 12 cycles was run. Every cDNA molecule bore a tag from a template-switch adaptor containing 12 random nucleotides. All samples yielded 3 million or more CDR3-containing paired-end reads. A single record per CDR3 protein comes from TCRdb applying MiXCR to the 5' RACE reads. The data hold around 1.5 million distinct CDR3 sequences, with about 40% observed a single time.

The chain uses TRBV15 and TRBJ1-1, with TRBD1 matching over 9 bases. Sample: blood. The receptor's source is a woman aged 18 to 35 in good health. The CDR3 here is CATSRGDRVNTEAFF. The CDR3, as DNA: TGTGCCACCAGCCGGGGGGACAGGGTGAACACTGAAGCTTTCTTT.